This TCR beta chain was recorded in a study of T cell clones after liver transplantation. Whole-study context: In this trial, immunosuppression withdrawal was attempted within 2 years of liver transplant. A pre-transplant mixed lymphocyte reaction with TCRbeta sequencing defined graft-donor-reactive clones followed in post-transplant blood. Draws occurred before transplant, before withdrawal, and after complete or failed withdrawal. Three of eight recipients were HCV-positive; others had non-autoimmune, non-viral indications.

This CDR3 spans 14 amino acids. V shed 1 base and J shed 0 bases, with 7 bases lying between them. CDR1 and CDR2 from the germline V gene are SGHNT and YYREEE (reference sequence). Data came from immunoSEQ multiplex PCR; TCRdb stores just in-frame clones and leaves some out. The sample lists around 110,000 clones, 90% occurring once. The TCR was taken from a human patient who received a liver transplant. Among the T cells, some may be from the graft donor. Sequenced material: CD4+ T cells from blood, taken 12 months after liver transplant. V gene TRBV5-4 combines with J gene TRBJ1-1; D might be TRBD1 (6 bases). CDR3: CASSLQGMNTEAFF. The CDR3, as DNA: TGTGCCAGCAGCTTGCAGGGGATGAACACTGAAGCTTTCTTT.